This T cell receptor (beta chain) is drawn from a study of cytomegalovirus exposure and HLA in healthy donors. Whole-study findings and limits: Analyzed later, most CMV-associated TCR beta chains appeared HLA-restricted.

This CDR3 contains 13 residues. Germline CDR1 reads MDHEN; CDR2 reads SYDVKM. V gave up 3 bases and J gave up 2 bases, with 8 bases separating them. Samples came from healthy bone marrow donors. The PCR contained 60 Vbeta and 13 Jbeta primers. The protocol was immunoSEQ multiplex PCR, while the TCRdb copy is restricted to in-frame clones and leaves out a portion. The data hold under 200,000 clones, with almost 80% observed a single time. In regard to this clone: Its antigen is still unknown.

The source of this sequence is a young man in good health and CMV-seronegative. The chain has TRBV28 and TRBJ2-7, with D maybe TRBD1 (6 bases). The sequencing input was PBMCs. The CDR3 reads CASSFNRAYEQYF. The CDR3 bases are TGTGCCAGCAGTTTTAACAGGGCCTACGAGCAGTACTTC.